The 23 T cell receptor beta chains below come from one sample, sequenced in a study of T cell repertoires in cytomegalovirus infection. TCRdb fed the reads into MiXCR, producing one record per CDR3 protein. The sample includes over 300,000 distinct CDR3 sequences, around a tenth of them seen just once. What was sequenced was PBMCs. These TCRs come from a human donor in good health (CMV status not recorded). Some clones in this sample may be carry-over from other donors' samples.

This clonotype was detected ten times or more. V and J are TRBV10-3 and TRBJ2-2; D is undetermined. CDR1 is ENHRY and CDR2 is SYGVKD in the germline V gene. Trimming took 9 bases from V and 1 from J, leaving 15 bases between them. The CDR3 has 15 amino acids. In DNA form, the CDR3 reads TGTGCCATGGCACGGCGCCTAGAGAACACCGGGGAGCTGTTTTTT. Translated, it gives CAMARRLENTGELFF.

Details on this clonotype: This may come from a read error, since a much larger clone is one base off. The chain combines TRBV7-6 with TRBJ1-2, with 7 bases aligning to TRBD1. V lost 1 base and J lost 4; bases outside the gene matches: 9. Germline V gives CDR1 SGHVS, CDR2 FNYEAQ. There are 16 residues in the CDR3. CDR3 sequence: CASSLDTWDSRYGYTF. The CDR3, as DNA: TGTGCCAGCAGCTTAGATACATGGGACAGTCGCTATGGCTACACCTTC.

This clonotype was observed many times. The CDR3 loop reads CASSSSSWTDSNQPQHF. The CDR3 DNA is TGTGCCAGCAGTTCTTCTTCGTGGACAGATAGCAATCAGCCCCAGCATTTT. The chain carries TRBV7-8 and TRBJ1-5, with a weak D call TRBD1 (6 bases). The V end was cut by 6 bases, the J end by 0 bases, with 18 bases between. The germline V gene has CDR1 SGHVS and CDR2 FQNEAQ. This CDR3 comprises 17 residues.

This clonotype has a count of ten or more. This chain links TRBV7-2 with TRBJ1-2; D is unresolved. The V end was cut by 1 base, the J end by 8 bases, with 11 bases between. CDR3 length: 13 amino acids. CDR1 and CDR2 from the germline V gene are SGHTA and FQGNSA. As DNA, the CDR3 is TGTGCCAGCAGCTTAGTTGGGGTGGAGGGCTACACCTTC. Amino acids: CASSLVGVEGYTF.

The chain carries TRBV7-2 and TRBJ2-7; TRBD2 matches 8 bases. V dropped 5 bases and J dropped 5; count of bases not matched to a gene: 11. There are 15 residues in the CDR3. Germline V gives CDR1 SGHTA, CDR2 FQGNSA. Here the CDR3 reads CASSRGGGRSDEQYF. CDR3 DNA: TGTGCCAGCAGCCGAGGAGGCGGGAGGTCTGACGAGCAGTACTTC.

This clonotype was observed at least ten times. The gene calls are TRBV7-2 and TRBJ2-1; 10 bases line up with TRBD2. CDR3 length: 13 residues. CDR1 and CDR2 (germline): SGHTA, FQGNSA. V was pared by 1 base and J by 15 bases, with 6 bases of the junction left unmatched. The CDR3 loop reads CASSLDPLAGAFF. In DNA form, the CDR3 reads TGTGCCAGCAGCTTAGACCCCCTAGCGGGAGCGTTCTTC.

This clonotype has a single count. The chain has TRBV11-2 and TRBJ1-2, with 7 nucleotides matching TRBD1. Unmatched junction bases numbered 8, after V lost 1 base and J lost 6 bases. CDR1 SGHAT and CDR2 FQNNGV come from the germline V gene. This CDR3 has 15 residues. CDR3 protein: CASSLVGQGDDGYTF. The CDR3 bases are TGTGCCAGCAGCTTAGTTGGGCAGGGGGACGATGGCTACACCTTC.

This clonotype came up a few times. The genes are TRBV19 and TRBJ1-5, with 7 bases fitting TRBD1. The CDR3 loop spans 19 amino acids. CDR1 is LNHDA and CDR2 is SQIVND in the germline V gene (reference sequence). V shed 4 bases and J 0 bases; nucleotides not matched to a gene: 15. The CDR3 spells CASSTGRQGRGYSNQPQHF. CDR3 coding DNA: TGTGCCAGTAGTACGGGGCGACAGGGAAGGGGGTATAGCAATCAGCCCCAGCATTTT.

This clonotype was observed a handful of times. The rearrangement joins TRBV29-1 to TRBJ1-2; 7 bases fit TRBD1. CDR3 length: 14 residues. Germline CDR1 reads SQVTM; CDR2 reads ANQGSEA. After removal of 8 bases from V and 8 bases from J, the junction contained 17 bases not matched to a gene. CDR3: CSSEIGGGANGYTF. CDR3 DNA: TGCAGCTCTGAAATAGGAGGGGGCGCGAACGGCTACACCTTC.

This clonotype was detected many times. The genes are TRBV7-8 and TRBJ2-3, with D possibly being TRBD1 or TRBD2 (5 bases each). The CDR3 extends over 13 amino acids. V was cut by 5 bases and J by 9 bases, with 15 bases left in between. In germline, CDR1 is SGHVS, CDR2 FQNEAQ. Here the CDR3 reads CASSPGHSRTQYF. As DNA, the CDR3 is TGTGCCAGCAGCCCGGGGCACTCCCGCACGCAGTATTTT.

This clonotype was seen at least ten times. The V and J genes are TRBV7-2 and TRBJ2-2, with 7 positions matching TRBD2. Losses at the gene ends were 5 bases for V and 7 bases for J; bases not matched to a gene: 7. The germline gives CDR1 SGHTA, CDR2 FQGNSA. The CDR3 covers 14 residues. CDR3 loop: CASSPSGVGGELFF. The CDR3 nucleotides are TGTGCCAGCAGCCCCAGCGGGGTGGGCGGGGAGCTGTTTTTT.

There are many counts of this clonotype. The chain couples TRBV7-2 to TRBJ1-2, with D tentatively TRBD1 (5 bases). Germline-derived CDR1 and CDR2 are SGHTA and FQGNSA. The CDR3 runs 19 residues. Trimming took 5 bases from V and 4 from J, leaving 29 bases between them. CDR3 in DNA: TGTGCCAGCAGCCATCAACATCCGGGACGGTTAATAGGACTCTATGGCTACACCTTC. This gives the protein CASSHQHPGRLIGLYGYTF.

V is TRBV19 and J is TRBJ2-1; perhaps TRBD2 as D (6 bases). Germline values: CDR1 LNHDA, CDR2 SQIVND (reference sequence). The CDR3 runs 12 residues. Trimming took 10 bases from V and 5 from J, leaving 12 bases between them. CDR3 nucleotides: TGTGCCACCGGCTGGAGGGACAATGAGCAGTTCTTC. It is translated as CATGWRDNEQFF.

This clonotype was seen a few times. This chain links TRBV5-1 with TRBJ2-1, with 8 bases fitting TRBD2. This CDR3 is 15 amino acids long. Losses at the gene ends were 4 bases for V and 5 bases for J; bases not matched to a gene: 8. Germline lookup yields CDR1 SGHRS and CDR2 YFSETQ. The CDR3 bases are TGCGCCAGCAGCCCCGGGATAGCGGGGCACAATGAGCAGTTCTTC. Translation: CASSPGIAGHNEQFF.

The chain uses TRBV7-9 and TRBJ2-7; D perhaps matches TRBD1 (5 bases). V dropped 6 bases and J dropped 1 base, with 13 bases sitting between them. CDR1 and CDR2 from the germline V gene are SEHNR and FQNEAQ (reference sequence). The CDR3 consists of 14 residues. The CDR3 here is CASSQGPFSYEQYF. The CDR3 region has the DNA TGTGCCAGCAGTCAGGGCCCTTTTTCCTACGAGCAGTACTTC.

This chain links TRBV6-2 or TRBV6-3 with TRBJ2-5, with 7 positions matching TRBD2. The CDR3 extends over 15 amino acids. Unmatched junction bases numbered 14, after V lost 8 bases and J lost 5 bases. Germline V gives CDR1 MNHEY, CDR2 SVGEGT. Written as DNA, the CDR3 is TGTGCCAGCCTGATAGCGGGCGCGGGATTGGAGACCCAGTACTTC. The encoded protein is CASLIAGAGLETQYF.

V usage is TRBV29-1 and J usage is TRBJ2-1, with 7 nucleotides matching TRBD1. V lost 6 bases to trimming and J lost 9 bases; unmatched junction nucleotides: 23. The length of the CDR3 is 17 residues. Per the germline V gene, CDR1 is SQVTM and CDR2 is ANQGSEA. In DNA, the CDR3 is TGCAGCGTCCGCAGCTCTGGTCGAGGGGGCCTGTTAAGTGAGCAGTTCTTC. Encoded protein: CSVRSSGRGGLLSEQFF.

The CDR3 loop is CASSFQSLAEQYF. The DNA for the CDR3 is TGTGCCAGCAGCTTTCAAAGCCTCGCCGAGCAGTACTTC. J is TRBJ2-7 and V is TRBV7-9; no firm D call. The CDR3 runs 13 residues. In germline, CDR1 is SEHNR, CDR2 FQNEAQ (reference sequence). V shed 3 bases and J shed 6 bases, with 12 bases lying between them.

The rearrangement joins TRBV6-2 or TRBV6-3 to TRBJ2-3; 8 positions match TRBD2. The CDR3 consists of 18 residues. The V segment lost 5 bases and the J segment 6 bases; nucleotides outside the gene matches: 19. Germline V gene data show CDR1 as MNHEY and CDR2 as SVGEGT. CDR3 nucleotide sequence: TGTGCCAGCAGTCCTGGCAAGAGAGGACTAGCTCTTCCGGATACGCAGTATTTT. Translation: CASSPGKRGLALPDTQYF.

This clonotype was observed at least ten times. V is TRBV20-1 and J is TRBJ2-1; 13 positions agree with TRBD2. Germline trimming cut 5 bases from V and 12 bases from J; bases unmatched to any gene: 16. Germline V gene data show CDR1 as DFQATT and CDR2 as SNEGSKA (reference sequence). This CDR3 comprises 16 residues. DNA for the CDR3: TGCAGTGCTTCTTTTTTCGGGACTAGCGGGAAAGCGGTGCAGTTCTTC. This encodes CSASFFGTSGKAVQFF.

This clonotype was recorded at least ten times. The chain links TRBV6-5 to TRBJ1-6; possibly TRBD1 for D (5 bases). This CDR3 is 15 amino acids long. CDR1 and CDR2 from the germline V gene are MNHEY and SVGAGI. V lost 4 bases and J 4 bases, leaving 11 bases between the germline ends. CDR3 nucleotides: TGTGCCAGCAGTTCTAACAGGATTTATAATTCACCCCTCCACTTT. Residues: CASSSNRIYNSPLHF.

This clonotype was observed a handful of times. CDR3 sequence: CASSLRDRGRKREKLFF. The DNA for the CDR3 is TGTGCCAGCAGCCTCCGGGACAGGGGGCGGAAGAGGGAAAAACTGTTTTTT. The genes are TRBV11-2 and TRBJ1-4; 12 bases align to TRBD1. This CDR3 region has 17 residues. J gave up 8 bases and V 5 bases, and 12 bases lay outside the gene matches. The germline V gene has CDR1 SGHAT and CDR2 FQNNGV.

This clonotype was counted between two and nine times. This rearrangement joins TRBV28 to TRBJ2-3, with D perhaps TRBD2 (7 bases). This CDR3 is built from 16 residues. V gave up 2 bases and J gave up 2 bases, with 14 bases separating them. The germline V gene encodes CDR1 MDHEN and CDR2 SYDVKM. In DNA form, the CDR3 reads TGTGCCAGCAGTTTAGGGGGGGCCTACCTCACAGATACGCAGTATTTT. This translates into CASSLGGAYLTDTQYF.